These 14 T cell receptor beta chains share one sample of origin, sequenced in a study of blood T cell repertoires in COVID-19. Clones were sequenced by immunoSEQ multiplex PCR, and TCRdb holds only the in-frame ones, with some missing. The sample lists under 25,000 clones, about nine tenths occurring once. Material: peripheral blood. The receptors were sampled from a man between 65 and 79 years old in a cohort sampled during active COVID-19.

The chain recombines TRBV7-9 with TRBJ2-1, with TRBD1 identical over 11 bases. The V segment lost 5 bases and the J segment 4 bases; nucleotides outside the gene matches: 4. Looked up from germline, CDR1 is SEHNR and CDR2 is FQNEAQ (reference sequence). This CDR3 comprises 15 residues. This CDR3 is CASSTGQGAYNEQFF. The DNA of the CDR3 is TGTGCCAGCAGCACCGGACAGGGGGCTTACAATGAGCAGTTCTTC.

The gene calls are TRBV5-8 and TRBJ1-1; possible D gene TRBD1, 5 bases. The CDR3 has 14 amino acids. Trimming stripped 4 bases from V and 2 bases from J, with 12 bases between. Germline loops: CDR1 SGHTS, CDR2 YDEGEE. DNA for the CDR3: TGTGCCAGCAGCCCAAGACAGTATAACACTGAAGCTTTCTTT. Encoded protein: CASSPRQYNTEAFF.

This sequence joins TRBV4-2 and TRBJ1-2; weak D call: TRBD1 (5 bases). V lost 0 bases, J lost 6 bases, and 8 bases lay in between. Germline values: CDR1 LGHNA, CDR2 YNFKEQ. The CDR3 is 13 residues long. The CDR3 region has the DNA TGTGCCAGCAGCCAAGAAACAGGCGATGGCTACACCTTC. Protein product: CASSQETGDGYTF.

This clone was detected only once. CDR3 residues: CASSLLRLAGNEQFF. CDR3 DNA sequence: TGTGCCAGCAGTCTACTACGACTAGCGGGAAATGAGCAGTTCTTC. V gene TRBV27 combines with J gene TRBJ2-1, with 11 bases that match TRBD2. Germline trimming cut 5 bases from V and 7 bases from J; bases unmatched to any gene: 7. CDR3 length: 15 residues. CDR1 and CDR2 from the germline V gene are MNHEY and SMNVEV (reference sequence).

This rearrangement joins TRBV10-1 to TRBJ2-7; 10 nucleotides line up with TRBD2. Germline-derived CDR1 and CDR2 are WNHNN and SYGVQD (reference sequence). J was trimmed by 2 bases and V by 4 bases; bases with no gene match: 5. The CDR3 extends over 15 amino acids. The CDR3 region is CASSAASGRPYEQYF. CDR3 nucleotide sequence: TGCGCCAGCAGTGCGGCTAGCGGGAGACCCTACGAGCAGTACTTC.

This clone appeared once. The V gene is TRBV27, the J gene TRBJ1-5; D perhaps matches TRBD1 (6 bases). CDR3 size: 14 residues. The V and J ends lost 5 bases and 2 bases respectively, with 10 bases between them. Germline V gene sequence: CDR1 MNHEY, CDR2 SMNVEV (reference sequence). CDR3: CASSKQGGNQPQHF. The CDR3 DNA sequence: TGTGCCAGCAGTAAACAGGGAGGCAATCAGCCCCAGCATTTT.

The chain employs TRBV20-1 and TRBJ2-3, with 7 positions matching TRBD2. Germline assignment: CDR1 DFQATT and CDR2 SNEGSKA (reference sequence). V trimming: 3 bases; J trimming: 0 bases; junction bases outside the gene matches: 9. CDR3 length: 16 residues. The CDR3 region is CSASKPSGSSTDTQYF. The CDR3 DNA follows: TGCAGTGCTAGTAAGCCTAGCGGAAGTAGCACAGATACGCAGTATTTT.

This chain joins TRBV5-1 and TRBJ2-1; TRBD2 matches at 9 bases. The CDR3 covers 15 residues. CDR1 and CDR2 (germline): SGHRS, YFSETQ. Trimming removed 5 bases from V and 6 bases from J; junction bases left unmatched: 9. CDR3 sequence reads: CASSFSGSFPNEQFF. DNA for the CDR3: TGCGCCAGCAGTTTTAGCGGGAGTTTCCCCAATGAGCAGTTCTTC.

The chain joins TRBV28 to TRBJ2-5; a possible D gene is TRBD1 (5 bases). CDR3 length: 13 amino acids. Germline CDR1 is MDHEN and CDR2 is SYDVKM. V shed 5 bases and J shed 1 base, with 8 bases lying between them. The CDR3 bases are TGTGCCAGCAGTCGGACACTCCAAGAGACCCAGTACTTC. It codes for CASSRTLQETQYF.

This rearrangement joins TRBV9 to TRBJ2-2, with TRBD2 matching 9 bases. The CDR3 length is 20 residues. The germline CDR1 and CDR2 sequences are SGDLS and YYNGEE. With 0 bases clipped from V and 0 bases from J, the junction kept 12 bases outside the gene matches. This CDR3 reads CASSVARGVAGDTNTGELFF. DNA for the CDR3: TGTGCCAGCAGCGTAGCGAGGGGGGTAGCGGGAGACACGAACACCGGGGAGCTGTTTTTT.

The chain has TRBV24-1 and TRBJ2-5; TRBD1 agrees at 8 bases. The junction had 13 bases not matched to a gene; V was cut back by 12 bases and J by 2 bases. In germline, CDR1 is KGHDR, CDR2 SFDVKD. This CDR3 has 15 amino acids. Written as DNA, the CDR3 is TGTGCCCTCACGTCCGGGACAGGCTTTCAAGAGACCCAGTACTTC. It is translated as CALTSGTGFQETQYF.

This clone was seen just once. The chain uses TRBV25-1 and TRBJ2-7, with 12 nucleotides matching TRBD1. Germline V gene data show CDR1 as MGHDK and CDR2 as SYGVNS. CDR3 length: 15 amino acids. The V segment lost 7 bases and the J segment 2 bases; nucleotides outside the gene matches: 6. In DNA form, the CDR3 reads TGTGCCAGCACCAAGGGACAGGGGGCCACCTACGAGCAGTACTTC. Protein: CASTKGQGATYEQYF.

The chain links TRBV6-5 to TRBJ1-2; no reliable D call. V shed 7 bases and J shed 2 bases, with 14 bases lying between them. CDR3 size: 14 residues. Germline CDR1 MNHEY, CDR2 SVGAGI. In DNA form, the CDR3 reads TGTGCCAGCATACCCGCGGCAGCAAACTATGGCTACACCTTC. This translates into CASIPAAANYGYTF.

This clone was seen only a few times. The chain is built from TRBV7-2 and TRBJ1-5; the match to TRBD1 covers 8 bases. The germline CDR1 and CDR2 sequences are SGHTA and FQGNSA. Trimming removed 5 bases from V and 1 base from J; junction bases left unmatched: 10. This CDR3 has 17 amino acids. CDR3 nucleotide sequence: TGTGCCAGCAGCCCTAATGGGCAGGGGGCGAGCAATCAGCCCCAGCATTTT. This encodes CASSPNGQGASNQPQHF.